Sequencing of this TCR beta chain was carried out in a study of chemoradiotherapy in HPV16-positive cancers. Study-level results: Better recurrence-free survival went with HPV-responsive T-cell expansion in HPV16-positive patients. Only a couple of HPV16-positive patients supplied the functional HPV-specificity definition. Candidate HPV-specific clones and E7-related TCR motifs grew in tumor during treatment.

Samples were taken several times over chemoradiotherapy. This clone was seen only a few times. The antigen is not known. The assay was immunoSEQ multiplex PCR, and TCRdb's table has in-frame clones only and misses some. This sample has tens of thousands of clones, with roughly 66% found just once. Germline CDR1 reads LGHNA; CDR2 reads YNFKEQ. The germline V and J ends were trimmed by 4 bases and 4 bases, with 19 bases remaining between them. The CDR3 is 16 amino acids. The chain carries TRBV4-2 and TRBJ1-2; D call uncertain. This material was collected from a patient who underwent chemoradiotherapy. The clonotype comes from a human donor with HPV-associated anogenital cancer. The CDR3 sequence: CASSREPSVQSYGYTF. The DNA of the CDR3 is TGTGCCAGCAGCCGGGAGCCGTCAGTACAATCCTATGGCTACACCTTC.